Listed here is a single TCR beta chain. Per the authors' pipeline: The assay estimated nucleated cells by amplifying reference gene primers. Libraries were prepared by immunoSEQ multiplex PCR; TCRdb keeps only in-frame clonotypes and omits some of them. V and J calls and clone size are given by that table; D and trimming were obtained from the DNA. The top ten hold almost 0.9% of the sample, which has about 120,000 clones, just over 85% seen once. CDR1 is SGHVS and CDR2 is FQNEAQ in the germline V gene. V gave up 1 base and J gave up 0 bases; unmatched junction bases: 3. This CDR3 contains 15 residues. The data originate from a study of blood T cell repertoires in COVID-19. At the level of the study: Italy, Spain and the United States were the sources of the convalescent and acute COVID-19 samples.

Sequencing used peripheral blood. The rearrangement joins TRBV7-8 to TRBJ2-7; TRBD1 matches 7 bases. The source of this sequence is a woman aged 50 to 65 with active or convalescent COVID-19. CDR3 nucleotide sequence: TGTGCCAGCAGCTTAGAAGGGACAGCCTCCTACGAGCAGTACTTC. It codes for CASSLEGTASYEQYF.